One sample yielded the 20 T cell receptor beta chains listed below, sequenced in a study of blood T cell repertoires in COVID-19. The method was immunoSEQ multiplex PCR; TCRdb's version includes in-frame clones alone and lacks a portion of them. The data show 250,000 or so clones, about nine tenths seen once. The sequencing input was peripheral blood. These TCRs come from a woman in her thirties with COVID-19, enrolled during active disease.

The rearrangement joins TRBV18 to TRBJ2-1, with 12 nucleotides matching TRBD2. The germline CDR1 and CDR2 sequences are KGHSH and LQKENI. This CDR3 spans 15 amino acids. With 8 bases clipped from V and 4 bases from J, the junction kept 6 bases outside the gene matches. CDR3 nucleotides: TGTGCCAGCGGCCCTAGCGGGAGGGTATACAATGAGCAGTTCTTC. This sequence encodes CASGPSGRVYNEQFF.

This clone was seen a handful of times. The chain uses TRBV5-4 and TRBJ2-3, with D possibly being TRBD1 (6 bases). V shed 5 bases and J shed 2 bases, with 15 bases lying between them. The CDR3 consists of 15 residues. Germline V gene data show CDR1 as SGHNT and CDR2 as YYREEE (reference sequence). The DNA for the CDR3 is TGTGCCAGCAGTCTAGGACAGCGAGACACAGATACGCAGTATTTT. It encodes CASSLGQRDTDTQYF.

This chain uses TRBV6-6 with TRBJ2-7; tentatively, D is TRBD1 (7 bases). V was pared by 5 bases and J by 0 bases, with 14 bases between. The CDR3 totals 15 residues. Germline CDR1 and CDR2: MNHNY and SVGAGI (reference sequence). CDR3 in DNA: TGTGCCAGCAGTACCGCGGGGACAGACTCCTACGAGCAGTACGTC. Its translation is CASSTAGTDSYEQYV.

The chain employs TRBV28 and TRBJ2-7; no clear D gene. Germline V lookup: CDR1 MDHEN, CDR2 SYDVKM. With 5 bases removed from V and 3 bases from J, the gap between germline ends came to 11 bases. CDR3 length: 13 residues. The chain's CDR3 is CASSPGSHYEQYV. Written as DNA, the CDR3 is TGTGCCAGCAGTCCCGGGTCGCACTACGAGCAGTACGTC.

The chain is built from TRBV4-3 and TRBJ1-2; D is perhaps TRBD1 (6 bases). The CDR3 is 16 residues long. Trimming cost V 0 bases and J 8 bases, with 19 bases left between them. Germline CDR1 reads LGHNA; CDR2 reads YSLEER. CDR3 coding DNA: TGCGCCAGCAGCCAAGATTGGACGAGCAGGGGACGGGGCTACACCTTC. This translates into CASSQDWTSRGRGYTF.

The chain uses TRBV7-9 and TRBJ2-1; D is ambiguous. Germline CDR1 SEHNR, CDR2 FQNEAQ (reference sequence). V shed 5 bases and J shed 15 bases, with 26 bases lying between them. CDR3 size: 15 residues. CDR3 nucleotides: TGTGCCAGCAGCCCTTTGACGGAGCCGCTATCGAAAGGGTTCTTC. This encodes CASSPLTEPLSKGFF.

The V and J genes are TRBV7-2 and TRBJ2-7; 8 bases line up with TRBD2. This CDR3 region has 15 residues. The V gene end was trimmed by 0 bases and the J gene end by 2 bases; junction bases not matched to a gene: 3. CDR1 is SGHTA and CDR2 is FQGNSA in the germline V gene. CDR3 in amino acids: CASSLASGNAYEQYV. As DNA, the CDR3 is TGTGCCAGCAGCTTAGCTAGCGGGAATGCCTACGAGCAGTACGTC.

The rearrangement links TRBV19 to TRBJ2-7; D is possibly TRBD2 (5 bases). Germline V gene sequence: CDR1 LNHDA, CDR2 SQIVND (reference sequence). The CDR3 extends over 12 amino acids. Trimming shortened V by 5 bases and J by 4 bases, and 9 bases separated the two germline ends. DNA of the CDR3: TGTGCCAGTAGTGTCACTAGTTACGAGCAGTACTTC. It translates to CASSVTSYEQYF.

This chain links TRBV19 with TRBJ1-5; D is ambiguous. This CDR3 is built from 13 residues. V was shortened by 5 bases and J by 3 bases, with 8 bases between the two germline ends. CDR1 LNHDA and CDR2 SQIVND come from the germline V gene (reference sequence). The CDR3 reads CASSLGTNQPQHF. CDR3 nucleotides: TGTGCCAGTAGTTTGGGCACCAATCAGCCCCAGCATTTT.

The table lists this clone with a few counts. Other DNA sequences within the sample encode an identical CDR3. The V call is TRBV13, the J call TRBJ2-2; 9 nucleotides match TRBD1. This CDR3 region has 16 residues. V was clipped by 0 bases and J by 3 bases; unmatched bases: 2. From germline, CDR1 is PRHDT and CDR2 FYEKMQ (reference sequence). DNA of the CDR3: TGTGCCAGCAGCTTAGGGGACAGGGGAGACACCGGGGAGCTGTTTTTT. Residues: CASSLGDRGDTGELFF.

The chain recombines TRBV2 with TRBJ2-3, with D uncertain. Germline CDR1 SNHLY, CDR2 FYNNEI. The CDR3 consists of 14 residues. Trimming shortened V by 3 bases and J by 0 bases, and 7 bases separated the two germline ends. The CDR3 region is CASSETTSTDTQYF. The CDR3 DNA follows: TGTGCCAGCAGTGAGACGACTAGCACAGATACGCAGTATTTT.

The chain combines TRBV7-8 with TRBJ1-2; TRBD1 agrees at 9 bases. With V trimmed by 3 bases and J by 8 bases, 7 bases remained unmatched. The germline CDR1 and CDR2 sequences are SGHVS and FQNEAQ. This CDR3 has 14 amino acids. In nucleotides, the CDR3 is TGTGCCAGCAGCTTCTACGACAGGGGGGGAGGCTACACCTTC. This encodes CASSFYDRGGGYTF.

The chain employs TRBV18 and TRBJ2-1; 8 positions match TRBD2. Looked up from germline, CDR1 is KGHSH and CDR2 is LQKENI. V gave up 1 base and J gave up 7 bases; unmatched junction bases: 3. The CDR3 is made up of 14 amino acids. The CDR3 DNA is TGTGCCAGCTCACCACAAAGCGGGGGTAATGAGCAGTTCTTC. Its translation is CASSPQSGGNEQFF.

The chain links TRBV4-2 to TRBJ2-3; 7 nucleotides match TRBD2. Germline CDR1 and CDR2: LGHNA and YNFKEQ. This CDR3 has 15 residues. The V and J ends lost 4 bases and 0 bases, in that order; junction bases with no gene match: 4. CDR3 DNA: TGTGCCAGCAGCCCCAAGCGGGGTAGCACAGATACGCAGTATTTT. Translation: CASSPKRGSTDTQYF.

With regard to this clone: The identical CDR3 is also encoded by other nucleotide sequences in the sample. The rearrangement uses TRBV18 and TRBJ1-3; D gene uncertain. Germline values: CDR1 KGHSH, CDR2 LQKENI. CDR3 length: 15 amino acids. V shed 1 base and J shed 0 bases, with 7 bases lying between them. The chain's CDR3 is CASSPRQDSGNTIYF. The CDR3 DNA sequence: TGTGCCAGCTCACCACGGCAGGACTCTGGAAACACCATATATTTT.

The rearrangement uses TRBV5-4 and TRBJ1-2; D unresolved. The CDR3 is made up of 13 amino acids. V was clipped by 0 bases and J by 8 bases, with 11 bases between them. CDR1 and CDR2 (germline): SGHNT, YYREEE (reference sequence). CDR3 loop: CASSLGESLGYTF. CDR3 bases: TGTGCCAGCAGCTTGGGAGAGAGTTTAGGCTACACCTTC.

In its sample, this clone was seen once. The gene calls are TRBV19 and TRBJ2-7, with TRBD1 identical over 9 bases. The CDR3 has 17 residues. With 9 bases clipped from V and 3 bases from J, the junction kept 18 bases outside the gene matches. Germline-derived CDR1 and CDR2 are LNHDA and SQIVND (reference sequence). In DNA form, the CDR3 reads TGTGCCAGACGTACAGGGGGCACCCAATCCAACTACTACGAGCAGTACGTC. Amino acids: CARRTGGTQSNYYEQYV.

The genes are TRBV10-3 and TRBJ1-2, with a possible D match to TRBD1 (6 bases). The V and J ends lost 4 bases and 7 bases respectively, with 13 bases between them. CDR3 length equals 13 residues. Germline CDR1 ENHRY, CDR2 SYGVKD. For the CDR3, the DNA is TGTGCCATCAGTGCGGACAGTCAACGTGGCTACACCTTC. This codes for CAISADSQRGYTF.

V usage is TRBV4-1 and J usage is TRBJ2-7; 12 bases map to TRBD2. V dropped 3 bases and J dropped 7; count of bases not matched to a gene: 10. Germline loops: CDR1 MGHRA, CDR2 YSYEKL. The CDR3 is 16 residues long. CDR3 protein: CASSHLSSGGAQEQYF. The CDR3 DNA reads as TGCGCCAGCAGCCACCTTTCTAGCGGGGGGGCTCAAGAGCAGTACTTC.

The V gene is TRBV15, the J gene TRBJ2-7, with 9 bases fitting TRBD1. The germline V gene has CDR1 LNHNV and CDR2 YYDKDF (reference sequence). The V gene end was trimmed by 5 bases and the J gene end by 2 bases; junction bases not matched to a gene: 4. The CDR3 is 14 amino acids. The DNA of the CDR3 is TGTGCCACCAGCCCGGACAGGGGCCCCTACGAGCAGTACTTC. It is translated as CATSPDRGPYEQYF.